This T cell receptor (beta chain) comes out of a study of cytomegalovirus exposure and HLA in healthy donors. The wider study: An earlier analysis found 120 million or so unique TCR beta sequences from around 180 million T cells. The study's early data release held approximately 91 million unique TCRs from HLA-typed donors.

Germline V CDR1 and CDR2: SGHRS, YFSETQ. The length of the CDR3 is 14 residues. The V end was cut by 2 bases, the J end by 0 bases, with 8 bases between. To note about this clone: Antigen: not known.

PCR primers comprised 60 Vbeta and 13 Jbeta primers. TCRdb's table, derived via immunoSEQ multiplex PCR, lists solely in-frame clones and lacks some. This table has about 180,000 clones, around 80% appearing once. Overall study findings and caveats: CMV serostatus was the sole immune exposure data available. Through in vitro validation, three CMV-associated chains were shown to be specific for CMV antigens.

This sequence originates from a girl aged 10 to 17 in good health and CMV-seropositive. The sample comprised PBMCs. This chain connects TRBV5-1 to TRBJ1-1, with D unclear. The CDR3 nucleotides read TGCGCCAGCAGCTTTGTGGGCTTGAACACTGAAGCTTTCTTT. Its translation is CASSFVGLNTEAFF.